This T cell receptor (beta chain) comes out of a study of blood T cells in healthy people across ages. V gave up 5 bases and J gave up 3 bases; unmatched junction bases: 5. The CDR3 is 15 residues long. The use of a sample-barcoded 5' primer and a J-beta primer mix characterized a second PCR of roughly 7 to 11 cycles. Using its own MiXCR run on the 5' RACE reads, TCRdb lists one record per CDR3 protein. The top ten hold roughly 7.9% of the sample, which has about 1,500,000 distinct CDR3 sequences, roughly 40% seen once. This clonotype was found many times. Material: blood. The receptor was isolated from a woman younger than 30 in good health. The J gene is TRBJ1-5, the V gene TRBV12-3 or TRBV12-4, with 9 positions matching TRBD1. CDR3 region: CASSPRTGDNQPQHF. DNA of the CDR3: TGTGCCAGCAGTCCACGGACAGGGGACAATCAGCCCCAGCATTTT.